This T cell receptor beta chain was sequenced during a study of breast tumors, draining lymph nodes, adjacent tissues. Study-level results: Data fit most tumor T cells coming from lymph node, expanding in tumor. Luminal-like breast cancer showed significantly higher tumor–nontumor repertoire similarity than basal-like.

This clonotype was seen ten or more times. No antigen is known for it. The germline V gene has CDR1 MGHRA and CDR2 YSYEKL. The CDR3 is 13 amino acids. With 2 bases removed from V and 5 bases from J, the gap between germline ends came to 7 bases. The lymph nodes were axillary draining lymph nodes from breast cancer patients. One entry per CDR3 protein, called by TCRdb with MiXCR from the multiplex PCR reads. Found here are about 200,000 distinct CDR3 sequences, around 29% of them singletons; the top ten hold approximately 4.5%. This TCR came from a female donor with breast cancer. Some clones in this sample may be carry-over from other donors' samples. The V and J genes are TRBV4-1 and TRBJ1-5; D uncertain. Material for sequencing was axillary lymph node tissue. The CDR3 nucleotides read TGCGCCAGCAGCCAACTAGGAGATCAGCCCCAGCATTTT. Amino acids: CASSQLGDQPQHF.